The next 10 T cell receptor beta chains were all read from a single sample in a study of regulatory T cells in long-lasting Graves disease. TCR beta libraries were built with iRepertoire HTBI primers and Arm-PCR of CDR3 regions. TCRdb re-called the multiplex PCR reads through MiXCR, storing one row per CDR3 protein. This repertoire shows approximately 540,000 distinct CDR3 sequences, around 12% found once; its top ten account for roughly 8.9%. Time point described: newly diagnosed GD, antithyroid drugs for less than 3 months. The TCR library was made from RNA extracted from PBMCs. These sequences were also reported in another study, on T cells in Graves' hyperthyroidism and ophthalmopathy.

This material consisted of peripheral blood mononuclear cells (PBMCs), taken at new diagnosis, from a patient treated with antithyroid drugs. The receptors here all came from a woman aged 25-40 years with Graves disease.

This clonotype has ten or more counts. V and J are TRBV5-1 and TRBJ1-2; the match to TRBD1 covers 7 bases. Per germline, CDR1 SGHRS and CDR2 YFSETQ. J was trimmed by 4 bases and V by 3 bases; bases with no gene match: 6. CDR3 length: 14 amino acids. The CDR3 reads CASSSQGLIYGYTF. CDR3 nucleotides: TGCGCCAGCAGCTCACAGGGGCTGATCTATGGCTACACCTTC.

In this sample, this clonotype turned up many times. This CDR3 reads CASSEGGLAGVYNEQFF. In DNA form, the CDR3 reads TGTGCCAGCAGTGAGGGGGGACTAGCGGGAGTTTACAATGAGCAGTTCTTC. The V and J genes are TRBV28 and TRBJ2-1; 14 nucleotides agree with TRBD2. The V and J ends lost 5 bases and 4 bases, in that order; junction bases with no gene match: 7. Germline CDR1 reads MDHEN; CDR2 reads SYDVKM. The CDR3 has 17 amino acids.

The chain combines TRBV14 with TRBJ2-1, with D perhaps TRBD2 (5 bases). CDR1 SGHDN and CDR2 FVKESK come from the germline V gene. The V gene lost 1 base and the J gene lost 8 bases, with 9 bases spanning the gap. CDR3 length: 13 residues. The CDR3 DNA reads as TGTGCCAGCAGCCAAGGCGGGTTCTATGAGCAGTTCTTC. This codes for CASSQGGFYEQFF.

Ten or more counts support this clonotype. The chain carries TRBV20-1 and TRBJ2-4, with D perhaps matching TRBD2 (5 bases). Trimming removed 6 bases at V and 0 bases at J, with 15 bases between. The germline gives CDR1 DFQATT, CDR2 SNEGSKA (reference sequence). The CDR3 loop spans 15 amino acids. This CDR3 is CSALPRLTAKNIQYF. CDR3 sequence (DNA): TGCAGTGCCCTTCCTCGACTAACAGCCAAAAACATTCAGTACTTC.

The rearrangement joins TRBV19 to TRBJ2-2, with D possibly being TRBD2 (5 bases). The CDR3 has 16 amino acids. CDR1 and CDR2 from the germline V gene are LNHDA and SQIVND (reference sequence). The V and J ends lost 5 bases and 1 base respectively, with 14 bases between them. The CDR3 nucleotides read TGTGCCAGTAGTTCATCGGTTCGGGAGAACACCGGGGAGCTGTTTTTT. Encoded protein: CASSSSVRENTGELFF.

This clonotype has only a few counts. This chain connects TRBV27 to TRBJ1-6; no clear D. The CDR3 loop spans 16 amino acids. Trimming took 5 bases from V and 5 from J, leaving 16 bases between them. Per germline, CDR1 MNHEY and CDR2 SMNVEV (reference sequence). CDR3 sequence: CASSPLAQRDNSPLHF. CDR3 nucleotide sequence: TGTGCCAGCAGTCCCCTCGCGCAGAGAGATAATTCACCCCTCCACTTT.

This clonotype was found many times. The chain employs TRBV18 and TRBJ2-7, with no clear D. The CDR3 extends over 13 amino acids. CDR1 is KGHSH, CDR2 LQKENI, per germline. V was trimmed by 4 bases and J by 6 bases, leaving 13 bases between them. Written as DNA, the CDR3 is TGTGCCAGCTCACTCACCACTCCAGGCGAGCAGTACTTC. Encoded protein: CASSLTTPGEQYF.

In this sample, this clonotype turned up a few times. The genes are TRBV14 and TRBJ1-6; D is unclear. The V end lost 1 base, the J end lost 5 bases, and 6 bases lay between the germline ends. Germline-derived CDR1 and CDR2 are SGHDN and FVKESK. The CDR3 has 14 amino acids. This chain's CDR3 is CASSQGRHNSPLHF. For the CDR3, the DNA is TGTGCCAGCAGCCAAGGCAGACATAATTCACCCCTCCACTTT.

At least ten counts were recorded for this clonotype. CDR3 amino acids: CASSPQGQTYEQYF. DNA of the CDR3: TGTGCCAGCTCACCTCAAGGACAAACCTACGAGCAGTACTTC. The rearrangement joins TRBV18 to TRBJ2-7, with D possibly being TRBD1 (5 bases). Trimming took off 3 bases at V and 2 bases at J, with 11 bases between the two ends. The CDR3 spans 14 residues. In germline, CDR1 is KGHSH, CDR2 LQKENI.

This clonotype has at least ten counts. This chain joins TRBV18 and TRBJ1-4; D ambiguous. This CDR3 has 14 residues. V was cut by 6 bases and J by 0 bases, with 8 bases left in between. Looked up from germline, CDR1 is KGHSH and CDR2 is LQKENI. The CDR3 DNA reads as TGTGCCAGCTCCCGGACGTCAACTAATGAAAAACTGTTTTTT. Translation: CASSRTSTNEKLFF.